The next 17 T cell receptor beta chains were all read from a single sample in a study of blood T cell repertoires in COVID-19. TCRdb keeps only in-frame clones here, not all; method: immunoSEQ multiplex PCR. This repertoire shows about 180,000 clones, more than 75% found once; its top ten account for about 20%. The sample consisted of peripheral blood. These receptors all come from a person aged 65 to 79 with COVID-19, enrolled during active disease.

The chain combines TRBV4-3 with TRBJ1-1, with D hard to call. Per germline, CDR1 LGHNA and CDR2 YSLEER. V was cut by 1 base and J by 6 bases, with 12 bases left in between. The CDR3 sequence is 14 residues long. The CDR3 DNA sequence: TGCGCCAGCAGCCAAGGTTTGAGTGTAGCTGAAGCTTTCTTT. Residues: CASSQGLSVAEAFF.

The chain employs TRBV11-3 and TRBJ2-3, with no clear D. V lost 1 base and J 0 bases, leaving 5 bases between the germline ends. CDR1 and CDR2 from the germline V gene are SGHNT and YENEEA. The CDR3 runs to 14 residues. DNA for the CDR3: TGTGCCAGCAGCTTAGGGAGAAGCACAGATACGCAGTATTTT. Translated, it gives CASSLGRSTDTQYF.

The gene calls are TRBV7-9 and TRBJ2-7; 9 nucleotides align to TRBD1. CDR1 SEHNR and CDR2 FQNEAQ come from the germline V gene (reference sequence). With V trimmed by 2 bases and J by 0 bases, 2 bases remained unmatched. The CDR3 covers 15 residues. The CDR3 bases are TGTGCCAGCAGCTTAATGACAGGGGGCTCCTACGAGCAGTACTTC. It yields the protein CASSLMTGGSYEQYF.

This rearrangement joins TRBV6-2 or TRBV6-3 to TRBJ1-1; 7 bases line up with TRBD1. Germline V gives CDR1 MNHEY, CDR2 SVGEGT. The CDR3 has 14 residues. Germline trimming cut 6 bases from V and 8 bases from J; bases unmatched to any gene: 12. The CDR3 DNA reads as TGTGCCAGCAGCTCCAGACAGGGCCGTGAGGAAGCTTTCTTT. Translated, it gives CASSSRQGREEAFF.

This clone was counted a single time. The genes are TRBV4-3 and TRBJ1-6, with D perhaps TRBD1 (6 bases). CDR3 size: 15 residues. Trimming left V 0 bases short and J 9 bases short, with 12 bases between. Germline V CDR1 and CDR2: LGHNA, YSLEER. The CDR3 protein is CASSQDTLRGSPLHF. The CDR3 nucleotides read TGCGCCAGCAGCCAAGATACGCTCAGGGGTTCACCCCTCCACTTT.

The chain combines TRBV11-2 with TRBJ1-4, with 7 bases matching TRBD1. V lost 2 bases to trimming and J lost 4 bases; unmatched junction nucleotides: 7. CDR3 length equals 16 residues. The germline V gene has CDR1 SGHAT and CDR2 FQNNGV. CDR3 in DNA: TGTGCCAGCAGCTTAAAGTGGGACAGCAGTAATGAAAAACTGTTTTTT. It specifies CASSLKWDSSNEKLFF. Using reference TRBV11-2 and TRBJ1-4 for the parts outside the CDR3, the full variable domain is EAGVAQSPRYKIIEKRQSVAFWCNPISGHATLYWYQQILGQGPKLLIQFQNNGVVDDSQLPKDRFSAERLKGVDSTLKIQPAKLEDSAVYLCASSLKWDSSNEKLFFGSGTQLSVL.

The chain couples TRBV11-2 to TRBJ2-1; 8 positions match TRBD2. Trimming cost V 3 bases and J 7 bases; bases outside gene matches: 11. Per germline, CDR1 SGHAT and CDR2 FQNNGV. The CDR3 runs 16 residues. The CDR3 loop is CASSFLGASGLNEQFF. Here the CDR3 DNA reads TGTGCCAGCAGCTTCTTAGGGGCTAGCGGGTTAAATGAGCAGTTCTTC. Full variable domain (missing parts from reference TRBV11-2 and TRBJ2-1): EAGVAQSPRYKIIEKRQSVAFWCNPISGHATLYWYQQILGQGPKLLIQFQNNGVVDDSQLPKDRFSAERLKGVDSTLKIQPAKLEDSAVYLCASSFLGASGLNEQFFGPGTRLTVL.

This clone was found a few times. CDR3 loop: CASSYGGAGNQPQHF. DNA of the CDR3: TGTGCCAGCAGTTATGGGGGGGCTGGCAATCAGCCCCAGCATTTT. The genes are TRBV6-2 or TRBV6-3 and TRBJ1-5; TRBD1 is a possible D gene (6 bases). The V end lost 3 bases, the J end lost 2 bases, and 11 bases lay between the germline ends. The CDR3 totals 15 residues. CDR1 is MNHEY, CDR2 SVGEGT, per germline.

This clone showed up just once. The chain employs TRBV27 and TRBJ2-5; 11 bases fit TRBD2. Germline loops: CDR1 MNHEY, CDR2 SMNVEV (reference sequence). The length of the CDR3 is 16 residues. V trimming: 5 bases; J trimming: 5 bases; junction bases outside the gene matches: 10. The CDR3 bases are TGTGCCAGCAGTCCGGGGACTAGCGGAGGTCGCGAGACCCAGTACTTC. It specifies CASSPGTSGGRETQYF.

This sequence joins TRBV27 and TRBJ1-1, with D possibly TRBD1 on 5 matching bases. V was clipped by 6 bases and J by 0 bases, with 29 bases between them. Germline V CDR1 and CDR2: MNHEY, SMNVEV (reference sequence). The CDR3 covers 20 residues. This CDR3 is CASRLGSGLNVGSLNTEAFF. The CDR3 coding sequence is TGTGCCAGCAGACTAGGATCGGGACTCAACGTTGGGAGTCTGAACACTGAAGCTTTCTTT.

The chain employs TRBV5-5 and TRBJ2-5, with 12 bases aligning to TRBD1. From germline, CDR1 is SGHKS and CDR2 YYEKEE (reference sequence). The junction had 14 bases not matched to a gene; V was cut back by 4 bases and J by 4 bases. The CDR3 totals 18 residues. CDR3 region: CASSPGNKGQGAGETQYF. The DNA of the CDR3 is TGTGCCAGCAGCCCCGGGAATAAGGGACAGGGGGCAGGAGAGACCCAGTACTTC.

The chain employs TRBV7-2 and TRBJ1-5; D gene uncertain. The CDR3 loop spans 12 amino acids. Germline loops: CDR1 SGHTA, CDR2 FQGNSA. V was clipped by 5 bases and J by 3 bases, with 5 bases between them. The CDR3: CASSPINQPQHF. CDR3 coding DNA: TGTGCCAGCAGCCCTATCAATCAGCCCCAGCATTTT.

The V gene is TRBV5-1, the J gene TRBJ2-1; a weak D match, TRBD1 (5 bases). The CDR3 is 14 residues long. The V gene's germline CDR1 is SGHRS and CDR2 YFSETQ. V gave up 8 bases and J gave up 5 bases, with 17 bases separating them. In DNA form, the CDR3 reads TGCGCCAGTTCAGGTACAGGCCGAAACAATGAGCAGTTCTTC. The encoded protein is CASSGTGRNNEQFF.

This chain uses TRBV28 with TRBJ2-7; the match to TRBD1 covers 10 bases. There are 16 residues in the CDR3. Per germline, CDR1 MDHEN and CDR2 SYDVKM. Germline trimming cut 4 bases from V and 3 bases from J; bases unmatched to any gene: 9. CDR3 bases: TGTGCCAGCAGTTCCCCCGGGACAGGGGTGGACTACGAGCAGTACTTC. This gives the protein CASSSPGTGVDYEQYF.

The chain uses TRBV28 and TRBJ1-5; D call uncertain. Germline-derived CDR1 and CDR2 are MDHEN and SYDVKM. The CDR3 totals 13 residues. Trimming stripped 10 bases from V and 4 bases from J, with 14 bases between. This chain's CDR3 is CATFEGLNQPQHF. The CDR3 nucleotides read TGTGCCACCTTCGAGGGCTTAAATCAGCCCCAGCATTTT.

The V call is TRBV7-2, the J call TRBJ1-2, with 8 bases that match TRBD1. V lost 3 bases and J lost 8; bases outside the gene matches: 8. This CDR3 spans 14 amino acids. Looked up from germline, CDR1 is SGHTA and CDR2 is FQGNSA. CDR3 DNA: TGTGCCAGCAGCTTCGACAGGGGAGGGAGCGGCTACACCTTC. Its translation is CASSFDRGGSGYTF. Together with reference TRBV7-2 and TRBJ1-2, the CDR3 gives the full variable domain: GAGVSQSPSNKVTEKGKDVELRCDPISGHTALYWYRQSLGQGLEFLIYFQGNSAPDKSGLPSDRFSAERTGGSVSTLTIQRTQQEDSAVYLCASSFDRGGSGYTFGSGTRLTVV.

The CDR3 sequence: CASSWGANRGLDTQYF. CDR3 DNA: TGCGCCAGCAGCTGGGGGGCAAACAGGGGGCTAGATACGCAGTATTTT. V and J are TRBV5-1 and TRBJ2-3; 9 nucleotides line up with TRBD1. V lost 3 bases to trimming and J lost 5 bases; unmatched junction nucleotides: 10. The CDR3 has 16 residues. Per the germline V gene, CDR1 is SGHRS and CDR2 is YFSETQ.